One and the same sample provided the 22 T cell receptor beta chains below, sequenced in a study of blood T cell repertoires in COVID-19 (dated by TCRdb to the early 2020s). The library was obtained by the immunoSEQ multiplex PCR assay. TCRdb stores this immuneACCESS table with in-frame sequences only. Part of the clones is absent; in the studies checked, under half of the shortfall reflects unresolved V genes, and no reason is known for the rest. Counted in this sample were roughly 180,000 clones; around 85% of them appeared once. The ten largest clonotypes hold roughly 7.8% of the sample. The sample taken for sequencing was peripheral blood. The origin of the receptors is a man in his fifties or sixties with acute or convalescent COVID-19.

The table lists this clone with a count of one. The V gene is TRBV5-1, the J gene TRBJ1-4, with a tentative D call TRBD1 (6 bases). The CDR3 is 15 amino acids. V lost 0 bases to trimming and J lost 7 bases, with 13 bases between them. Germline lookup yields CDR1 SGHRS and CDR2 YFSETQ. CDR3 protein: CASSLEGGVGEKLFF. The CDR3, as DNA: TGCGCCAGCAGCTTGGAAGGGGGGGTTGGTGAAAAACTGTTTTTT. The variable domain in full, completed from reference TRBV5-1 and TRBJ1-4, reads KAGVTQTPRYLIKTRGQQVTLSCSPISGHRSVSWYQQTPGQGLQFLFEYFSETQRNKGNFPGRFSGRQFSNSRSEMNVSTLELGDSALYLCASSLEGGVGEKLFFGSGTQLSVL.

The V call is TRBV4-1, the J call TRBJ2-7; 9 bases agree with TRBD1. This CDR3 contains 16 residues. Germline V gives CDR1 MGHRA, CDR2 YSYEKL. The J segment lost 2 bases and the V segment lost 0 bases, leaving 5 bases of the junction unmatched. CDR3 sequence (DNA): TGCGCCAGCAGCCAAGAGGGGAGGACAGGGGCCTACGAGCAGTACTTC. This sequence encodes CASSQEGRTGAYEQYF.

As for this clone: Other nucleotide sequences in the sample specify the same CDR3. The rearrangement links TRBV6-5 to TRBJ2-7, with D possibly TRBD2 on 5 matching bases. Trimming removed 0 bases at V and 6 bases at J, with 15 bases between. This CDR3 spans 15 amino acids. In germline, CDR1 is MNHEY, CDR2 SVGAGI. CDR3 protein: CASSYSIGLAAEQYF. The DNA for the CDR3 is TGTGCCAGCAGTTACTCGATCGGGCTAGCCGCCGAGCAGTACTTC.

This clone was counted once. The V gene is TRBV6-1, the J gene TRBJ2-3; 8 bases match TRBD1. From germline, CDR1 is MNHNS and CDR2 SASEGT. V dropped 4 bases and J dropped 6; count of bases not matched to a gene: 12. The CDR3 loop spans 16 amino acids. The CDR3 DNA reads TGTGCCAGCAGTGGGACGGACAGGGCGGTAGGCGATACGCAGTATTTT. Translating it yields CASSGTDRAVGDTQYF.

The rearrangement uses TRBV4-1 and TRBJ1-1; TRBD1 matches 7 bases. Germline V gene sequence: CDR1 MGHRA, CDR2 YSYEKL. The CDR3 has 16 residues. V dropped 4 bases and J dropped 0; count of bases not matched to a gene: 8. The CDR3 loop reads CASSPNHRGLNTEAFF. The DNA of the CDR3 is TGCGCCAGCAGCCCGAACCACAGGGGATTGAACACTGAAGCTTTCTTT.

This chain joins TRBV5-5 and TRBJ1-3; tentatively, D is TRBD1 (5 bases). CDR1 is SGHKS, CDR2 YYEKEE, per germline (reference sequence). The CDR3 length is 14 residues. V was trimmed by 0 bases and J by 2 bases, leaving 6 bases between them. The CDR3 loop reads CASSLDRPGNTIYF. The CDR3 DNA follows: TGTGCCAGCAGCTTGGACAGGCCTGGAAACACCATATATTTT.

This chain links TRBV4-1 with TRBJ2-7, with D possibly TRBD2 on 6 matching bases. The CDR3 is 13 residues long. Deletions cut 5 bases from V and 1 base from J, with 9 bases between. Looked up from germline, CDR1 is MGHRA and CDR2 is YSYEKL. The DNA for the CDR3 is TGCGCCAGCAGCTTAGGGACTTCCTACGAGCAGTACTTC. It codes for CASSLGTSYEQYF.

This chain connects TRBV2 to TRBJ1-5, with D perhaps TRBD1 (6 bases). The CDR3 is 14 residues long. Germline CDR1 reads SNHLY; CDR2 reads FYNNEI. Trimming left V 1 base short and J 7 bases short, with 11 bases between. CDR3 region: CASSEGQVIQPQHF. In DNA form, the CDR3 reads TGTGCCAGCAGTGAAGGACAGGTCATACAGCCCCAGCATTTT.

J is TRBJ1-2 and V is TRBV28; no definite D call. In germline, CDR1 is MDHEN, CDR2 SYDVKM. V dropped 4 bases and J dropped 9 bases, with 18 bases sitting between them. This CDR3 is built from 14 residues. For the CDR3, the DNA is TGTGCCAGCAGTTCCCGACGGAGGTCCCTGAGCTACACCTTC. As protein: CASSSRRRSLSYTF.

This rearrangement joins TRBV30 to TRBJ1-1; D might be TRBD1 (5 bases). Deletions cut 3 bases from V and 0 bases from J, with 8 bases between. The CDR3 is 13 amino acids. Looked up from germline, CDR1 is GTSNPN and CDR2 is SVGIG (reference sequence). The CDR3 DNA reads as TGTGCCTGGAGCCTAGGGGTGAACACTGAAGCTTTCTTT. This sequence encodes CAWSLGVNTEAFF.

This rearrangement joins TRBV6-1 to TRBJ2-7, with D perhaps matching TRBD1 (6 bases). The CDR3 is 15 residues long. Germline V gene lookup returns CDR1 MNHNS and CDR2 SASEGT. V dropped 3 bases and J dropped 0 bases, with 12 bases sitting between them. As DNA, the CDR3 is TGTGCCAGCAGTGACAGGGGCTTGATCTCCTACGAGCAGTACTTC. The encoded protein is CASSDRGLISYEQYF.

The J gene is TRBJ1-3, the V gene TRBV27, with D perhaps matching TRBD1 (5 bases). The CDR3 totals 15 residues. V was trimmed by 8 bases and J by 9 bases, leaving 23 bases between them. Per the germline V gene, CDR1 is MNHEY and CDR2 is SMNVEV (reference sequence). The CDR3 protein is CASGRTKRVEITIYF. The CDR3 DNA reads TGTGCCAGCGGTAGGACAAAACGCGTGGAAATCACCATATATTTT.

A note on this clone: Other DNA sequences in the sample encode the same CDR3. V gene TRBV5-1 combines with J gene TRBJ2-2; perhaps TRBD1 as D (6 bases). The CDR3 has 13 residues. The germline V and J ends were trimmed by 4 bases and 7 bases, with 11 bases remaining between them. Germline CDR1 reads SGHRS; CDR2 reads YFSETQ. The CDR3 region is CASSPEGGGELFF. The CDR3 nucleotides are TGCGCCAGCAGCCCGGAAGGGGGCGGGGAGCTGTTTTTT.

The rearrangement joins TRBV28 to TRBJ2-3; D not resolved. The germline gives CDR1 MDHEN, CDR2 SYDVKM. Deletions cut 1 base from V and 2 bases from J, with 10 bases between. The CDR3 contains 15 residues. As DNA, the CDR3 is TGTGCCAGCAGTTTATCCCCGCGGTCCACAGATACGCAGTATTTT. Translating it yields CASSLSPRSTDTQYF.

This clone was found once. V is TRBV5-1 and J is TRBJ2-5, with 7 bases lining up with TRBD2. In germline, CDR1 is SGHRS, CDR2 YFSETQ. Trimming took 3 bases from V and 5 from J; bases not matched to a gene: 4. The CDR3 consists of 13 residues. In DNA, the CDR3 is TGCGCCAGCAGCTCCGATAGCGGGGAGACCCAGTACTTC. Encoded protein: CASSSDSGETQYF.

The CDR3 DNA reads TGTGCCAGCACAACGGGTAGGAGGCCTAAATTATCCGGGACAGGGCGTCCAGAGACCCAGTACTTC. It encodes CASTTGRRPKLSGTGRPETQYF. The J gene is TRBJ2-5, the V gene TRBV28; 9 positions agree with TRBD1. After removal of 7 bases from V and 4 bases from J, the junction contained 31 bases not matched to a gene. The CDR3 contains 22 residues. Germline CDR1 and CDR2: MDHEN and SYDVKM.

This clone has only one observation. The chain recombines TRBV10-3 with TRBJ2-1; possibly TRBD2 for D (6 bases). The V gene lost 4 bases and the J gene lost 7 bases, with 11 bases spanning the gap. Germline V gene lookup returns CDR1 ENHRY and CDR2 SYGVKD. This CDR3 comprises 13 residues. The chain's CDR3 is CAISAPRENEQFF. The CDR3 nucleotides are TGTGCCATCAGTGCCCCGCGGGAAAATGAGCAGTTCTTC.

Written as DNA, the CDR3 is TGTGCCAGCATTTCCCCTGGGACAGGGGCCTACGAGCAGTACTTC. Its protein product is CASISPGTGAYEQYF. The chain combines TRBV28 with TRBJ2-7; 10 bases are shared with TRBD1. Germline CDR1 is MDHEN and CDR2 is SYDVKM. This CDR3 comprises 15 residues. With 7 bases clipped from V and 2 bases from J, the junction kept 8 bases outside the gene matches.

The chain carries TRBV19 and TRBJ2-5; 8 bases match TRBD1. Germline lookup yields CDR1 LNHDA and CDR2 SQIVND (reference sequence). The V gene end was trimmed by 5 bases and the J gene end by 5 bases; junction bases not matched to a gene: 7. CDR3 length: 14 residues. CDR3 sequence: CASSPLGTGETQYF. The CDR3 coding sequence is TGTGCCAGTAGTCCCCTTGGGACAGGCGAGACCCAGTACTTC.

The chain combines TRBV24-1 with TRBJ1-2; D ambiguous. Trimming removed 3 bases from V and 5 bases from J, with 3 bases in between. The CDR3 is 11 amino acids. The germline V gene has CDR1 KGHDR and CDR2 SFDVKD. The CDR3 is CATSDLYGYTF. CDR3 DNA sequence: TGTGCCACCAGTGATCTTTATGGCTACACCTTC.

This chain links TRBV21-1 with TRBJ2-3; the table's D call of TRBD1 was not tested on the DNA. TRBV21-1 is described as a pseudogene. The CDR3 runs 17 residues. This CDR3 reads CASSKGEVRGLADTQYF. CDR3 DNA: TGTGCCAGCAGCAAAGGAGAGGTCAGGGGATTGGCAGATACGCAGTATTTT.

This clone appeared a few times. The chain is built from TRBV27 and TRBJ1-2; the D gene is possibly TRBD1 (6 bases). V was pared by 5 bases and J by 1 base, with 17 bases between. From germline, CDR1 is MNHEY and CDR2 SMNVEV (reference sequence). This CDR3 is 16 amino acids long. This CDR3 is CASSPNRQEINYGYTF. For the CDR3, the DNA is TGTGCCAGCAGTCCAAATCGACAGGAGATTAACTATGGCTACACCTTC.